The rows below give T cell receptor beta chains drawn from one sample of a study of blood T cell repertoires in COVID-19. Clones were read by immunoSEQ multiplex PCR, and TCRdb kept only the in-frame ones, dropping some. The sample lists under 250,000 clones; 81% were seen once. The sequencing input was PBMCs or T cells enriched from blood (not recorded which). These receptors came from a woman aged 45 to 65 with acute COVID-19. Each CDR3 is given with its conserved first and last residue. D genes are given only for firm matches. Not all rows give a size; the values are once, few, many and, for expanded clones, a class.

TRBV7-9	NA	NA	TRBJ2-7	CASSQGPGRFEQYF	TGTGCCAGCAGTCAGGGCCCGGGTAGATTCGAGCAGTACTTC
TRBV7-6	TRBD1	NA	TRBJ2-7	CASSLAGQGRSYEQYF	TGTGCCAGCAGCTTAGCGGGACAGGGGAGGTCCTACGAGCAGTACTTC
TRBV28	TRBD1	NA	TRBJ2-5	CASSSGTGIQYF	TGTGCCAGCAGTTCCGGGACAGGGATCCAGTACTTC
TRBV18	NA	NA	TRBJ2-5	CASSAGEQETQYF	TGTGCCAGCTCGGCAGGGGAGCAAGAGACCCAGTACTTC
TRBV29-1	TRBD2	NA	TRBJ2-7	CSVEDPGLADYEQYF	TGCAGCGTTGAAGATCCGGGACTAGCAGACTACGAGCAGTACTTC
TRBV29-1	NA	NA	TRBJ1-3	CSVGGVSGNTIYF	TGCAGCGTTGGGGGGGTTTCGGGAAACACCATATATTTT
TRBV5-4	TRBD2	NA	TRBJ2-5	CASSSGRVAGGPGETQYF	TGTGCCAGCAGCTCCGGCAGAGTAGCGGGAGGGCCTGGGGAGACCCAGTACTTC
TRBV30	TRBD2	NA	TRBJ2-5	CAWSPLAGGPETQYF	TGTGCCTGGAGTCCCTTAGCGGGAGGGCCAGAGACCCAGTACTTC
TRBV7-2	TRBD1	NA	TRBJ2-5	CASSAAGGLPGETQYF	TGTGCCAGCAGCGCGGCAGGGGGCCTTCCAGGGGAGACCCAGTACTTC
TRBV4-1	NA	NA	TRBJ1-2	CASSQDRGVRNYGYTF	TGCGCCAGCAGCCAAGATCGGGGGGTTAGGAACTATGGCTACACCTTC
TRBV20-1	TRBD2	once	TRBJ2-1	CSASVKRGPPAGEQFF	TGCAGTGCTAGTGTAAAGCGGGGGCCCCCCGCTGGTGAGCAGTTCTTC
TRBV5-1	NA	NA	TRBJ1-6	CASSLGQWNSPLHF	TGCGCCAGCAGCTTGGGACAGTGGAATTCACCCCTCCACTTT
TRBV7-2	TRBD2	NA	TRBJ2-7	CASSLTYLAGDDEQYF	TGTGCCAGCAGCTTAACTTATTTAGCGGGGGACGACGAGCAGTACTTC
TRBV18	TRBD1	NA	TRBJ2-2	CASSPRARIGDRTNTGELFF	TGTGCCAGCTCACCACGCGCGAGAATTGGGGACAGGACGAACACCGGGGAGCTGTTTTTT
TRBV6-5	NA	NA	TRBJ2-6	CASRTGSGANVLTF	TGTGCCAGCAGAACAGGGTCCGGGGCCAACGTCCTGACTTTC
TRBV7-8	TRBD2	NA	TRBJ2-3	CASLRAGGTDTQYF	TGTGCCAGCTTAAGAGCGGGGGGCACAGATACGCAGTATTTT
TRBV7-8	TRBD1	NA	TRBJ2-1	CASSLGRDSRANEQFF	TGTGCCAGCAGCTTAGGCAGGGACAGTAGGGCCAATGAGCAGTTCTTC
TRBV30	TRBD2	NA	TRBJ2-7	CAWSQGRTSGLYEQYF	TGTGCCTGGAGTCAAGGCCGGACTAGCGGGCTGTACGAGCAGTACTTC
TRBV4-3	NA	NA	TRBJ1-1	CASSLGTRVGGTEAFF	TGCGCCAGCAGCCTCGGGACGAGGGTGGGGGGCACTGAAGCTTTCTTT
TRBV4-3	NA	NA	TRBJ1-1	CASSQEPGTEAFF	TGCGCCAGCAGCCAAGAACCGGGGACTGAAGCCTTCTTT
TRBV6-1	TRBD2	NA	TRBJ2-5	CASSEASGGSLETQYF	TGTGCCAGCAGTGAGGCTAGCGGGGGTAGCTTGGAGACCCAGTACTTC
TRBV11-2	NA	once	TRBJ1-6	CASSLSDNSPLHF	TGTGCCAGCAGCTTGTCAGATAATTCACCCCTCCACTTT
TRBV6-5	NA	NA	TRBJ2-3	CASSWARGADTQYF	TGTGCCAGCAGTTGGGCCAGGGGAGCAGATACGCAGTATTTT